This is a list of T cell receptor beta chains from one sample in a study of Graves' ophthalmopathy and Graves' hyperthyroidism. In TCRdb, the multiplex PCR reads were re-called with MiXCR into one record per CDR3 protein. Here the sample spans approximately 410,000 distinct CDR3 sequences, 15% being singletons. Sample: peripheral blood. The receptors stem from a woman between 18 and 29 years old with stable Graves' hyperthyroidism. CDR3s include the opening cysteine and the closing phenylalanine or tryptophan. The order of the fields is D gene, clone size, V gene, J gene, CDR3 protein, CDR3 DNA. The D gene is left open where the match is weak. Rows may omit the clone size; those that give it use once, few, many or a size class.

.	many	TRBV24-1	TRBJ2-2	CATSDRGLSAGYTGELFF	TGTGCCACCAGTGACCGGGGACTTTCCGCAGGTTACACCGGGGAGCTGTTTTTT
.	.	TRBV28	TRBJ2-5	CASSLGPEVVGETQYF	TGTGCCAGCAGTCTGGGGCCCGAGGTTGTTGGAGAGACCCAGTACTTC
.	many	TRBV2	TRBJ2-7	CASHRWPSYEQYF	TGTGCCAGCCATCGGTGGCCCTCCTACGAGCAGTACTTC
.	.	TRBV6-1	TRBJ2-6	CAGQGLSGANVLTF	TGTGCGGGCCAGGGGCTCTCTGGGGCCAACGTCCTGACTTTC
TRBD1	many	TRBV12-5	TRBJ1-2	CASGISGTGGGYTF	TGTGCTAGTGGTATTTCCGGGACAGGGGGTGGCTACACCTTC
TRBD2	many	TRBV24-1	TRBJ2-5	CATGLSGTSGGDQETQYF	TGTGCCACCGGGCTATCCGGGACTAGCGGGGGAGACCAAGAGACCCAGTACTTC
.	.	TRBV5-5	TRBJ2-2	CASSLWQLNTGELFF	TGTGCCAGCAGCTTGTGGCAGCTGAACACCGGGGAGCTGTTTTTT
.	many	TRBV15	TRBJ2-5	CATSRDPNQETQYF	TGTGCCACCAGCAGAGACCCTAACCAAGAGACCCAGTACTTC
.	few	TRBV3-1	TRBJ1-5	CASSQVLGPGQPQHF	TGTGCCAGCAGCCAAGTTTTGGGGCCGGGTCAGCCCCAGCATTTT
TRBD1	many	TRBV5-8	TRBJ1-2	CASSFTSGTVGFYGYTF	TGTGCCAGCAGCTTCACCTCCGGGACAGTAGGGTTCTATGGCTACACCTTC
.	many	TRBV11-1	TRBJ1-1	CASSFSQPGGGPMNTEAFF	TGTGCCAGCAGCTTTTCTCAGCCCGGAGGGGGACCGATGAACACTGAAGCTTTCTTT
.	many	TRBV19	TRBJ1-1	CASSTGLAEAFF	TGTGCCAGTAGTACAGGGCTCGCTGAAGCTTTCTTT
.	.	TRBV7-9	TRBJ1-2	CASSQTGDYGYTF	TGTGCCAGCAGCCAGACAGGAGACTATGGCTACACCTTC
.	many	TRBV5-1	TRBJ1-6	CASSFDGGRNSPLHF	TGCGCCAGCAGCTTTGATGGCGGGCGTAATTCACCCCTCCACTTT
TRBD2	many	TRBV11-2	TRBJ2-7	CASSLSLLAGGGYEQYF	TGTGCCAGCAGCTTAAGCTTATTAGCGGGAGGTGGCTACGAGCAGTACTTC
TRBD1	.	TRBV12-3/TRBV12-4	TRBJ1-2	CASSLGTGGSWGYTF	TGTGCCAGCAGTTTGGGGACAGGGGGCTCGTGGGGCTACACCTTC
.	few	TRBV18	TRBJ1-1	CASSPPAARKAFF	TGTGCCAGCTCACCACCGGCGGCGCGCAAAGCTTTCTTT
.	many	TRBV6-5	TRBJ2-7	CASIRGKGDEQYF	TGTGCCAGCATAAGGGGGAAAGGTGACGAGCAGTACTTC
.	few	TRBV28	TRBJ1-1	CASSLYREAFF	TGTGCCAGCAGTTTATACAGGGAAGCTTTCTTT
.	.	TRBV6-2/TRBV6-3	TRBJ1-2	CASSYLVLRDYGYTF	TGTGCCAGCAGTTACTTGGTTCTGCGGGACTATGGCTACACCTTC
TRBD1	.	TRBV6-1	TRBJ2-2	CASTNPGGRELFF	TGTGCCAGCACCAACCCAGGGGGCCGGGAGCTGTTTTTT
.	.	TRBV6-1	TRBJ2-4	CASSAITGIQYF	TGTGCCAGCAGTGCTATAACAGGCATTCAGTACTTC
.	many	TRBV7-2	TRBJ1-2	CASSPETAVGGVYGYTF	TGTGCCAGCAGCCCAGAGACCGCGGTTGGCGGGGTCTATGGCTACACCTTC
.	.	TRBV2	TRBJ2-2	CASSEAEGSAGELFF	TGTGCCAGCAGTGAAGCGGAGGGTAGTGCCGGGGAGCTGTTTTTT
.	many	TRBV6-2/TRBV6-3	TRBJ1-2	CASAKGSTFHYGYTF	TGTGCCAGCGCGAAGGGGTCCACGTTCCACTATGGCTACACCTTC
.	many	TRBV7-3	TRBJ1-1	CASSLDSANTEAFF	TGTGCCAGCAGCTTGGACAGTGCGAACACTGAAGCTTTCTTT
.	many	TRBV7-8	TRBJ2-7	CASSLVNLQGHEQYF	TGTGCCAGCAGCTTAGTCAACCTTCAGGGCCACGAGCAGTACTTC
TRBD1	many	TRBV6-5	TRBJ2-7	CASSYKTGGNEQYF	TGTGCCAGCAGTTACAAGACAGGGGGCAACGAGCAGTACTTC
.	many	TRBV12-3/TRBV12-4	TRBJ1-6	CASSVEGSPLHF	TGTGCCAGCAGTGTAGAGGGTTCACCCCTCCACTTT
.	few	TRBV3-1	TRBJ2-2	CASSPLDSSFGAGELFF	TGTGCCAGCAGTCCCCTGGACTCGTCCTTTGGGGCCGGGGAGCTGTTTTTT
TRBD1	.	TRBV7-2	TRBJ2-5	CASSATGGVETQYF	TGTGCCAGCAGCGCCACAGGGGGCGTAGAGACCCAGTACTTC
.	.	TRBV6-1	TRBJ1-1	CASSGRDLRGTEAFF	TGTGCCAGCAGTGGCCGGGACCTCCGAGGGACTGAAGCTTTCTTT
.	many	TRBV29-1	TRBJ1-5	CSVAPGANDQPQHF	TGCAGCGTTGCCCCAGGGGCTAACGATCAGCCCCAGCATTTT
.	.	TRBV28	TRBJ2-7	CASSLWAYEQYF	TGTGCCAGCAGTTTGTGGGCCTACGAGCAGTACTTC
.	many	TRBV11-2	TRBJ1-1	CASSALRAVNTEAFF	TGTGCCAGCAGCGCACTTAGGGCGGTGAACACTGAAGCTTTCTTT
TRBD1	few	TRBV7-4	TRBJ1-3	CASNLGGQGASGNTIYF	TGTGCCAGCAACTTAGGGGGACAGGGGGCCTCTGGAAACACCATATATTTT
.	.	TRBV2	TRBJ1-1	CASRGREGRAEAFF	TGTGCCAGCAGGGGACGGGAGGGGCGCGCTGAAGCTTTCTTT
.	many	TRBV27	TRBJ1-6	CASSFEPGAAHSPLHF	TGTGCCAGCAGTTTCGAGCCAGGGGCAGCTCATTCACCCCTCCACTTT
.	.	TRBV6-1	TRBJ1-2	CASRRQNEEYGYTF	TGTGCCAGCAGGAGACAGAATGAGGAATATGGCTACACCTTC
TRBD1	many	TRBV12-3/TRBV12-4	TRBJ2-5	CASSHDRGYQETQYF	TGTGCCAGCAGCCACGACAGGGGGTACCAAGAGACCCAGTACTTC
.	many	TRBV7-9	TRBJ1-1	CASSFRPQTNTEAFF	TGTGCCAGCAGCTTCCGCCCACAGACGAACACTGAAGCTTTCTTT
.	.	TRBV12-3/TRBV12-4	TRBJ1-2	CASSPVQSYGYTF	TGTGCCAGCAGTCCCGTGCAAAGCTATGGCTACACCTTC
.	many	TRBV11-2	TRBJ2-5	CASSSSGGETQYF	TGTGCCAGCAGCTCGTCAGGAGGGGAGACCCAGTACTTC
TRBD1	many	TRBV19	TRBJ1-3	CASSIGTGRNTIYF	TGTGCCAGTAGTATTGGGACAGGGCGAAACACCATATATTTT
TRBD1	many	TRBV6-5	TRBJ1-6	CASSYSTGYNSPLHF	TGTGCCAGCAGTTACTCGACAGGGTATAATTCACCCCTCCACTTT
.	many	TRBV20-1	TRBJ2-7	CSASGTSYEQYF	TGCAGTGCTTCCGGGACCTCCTACGAGCAGTACTTC
.	many	TRBV6-2/TRBV6-3	TRBJ1-1	CASRAVLMNTEAFF	TGTGCCAGCAGGGCAGTCCTGATGAACACTGAAGCTTTCTTT
.	many	TRBV29-1	TRBJ1-2	CSVDTHGYTF	TGCAGCGTTGATACCCATGGCTACACCTTC
.	many	TRBV4-2	TRBJ2-5	CASSQEAQTQYF	TGTGCCAGCAGCCAAGAAGCGCAAACCCAGTACTTC
TRBD1	many	TRBV20-1	TRBJ1-1	CSARRTGAINTEAFF	TGCAGTGCTCGTCGGACAGGGGCCATCAACACTGAAGCTTTCTTT
.	many	TRBV9	TRBJ1-1	CASSVEATGMQAEAFF	TGTGCCAGCAGCGTAGAGGCAACAGGGATGCAGGCTGAAGCTTTCTTT
.	once	TRBV6-2/TRBV6-3	TRBJ2-7	CVSSRRDGVYEQYF	TGTGTCAGCAGTCGCCGGGACGGGGTCTACGAGCAGTACTTC
.	.	TRBV12-3/TRBV12-4	TRBJ1-2	CASSFGGHSSGYTF	TGTGCCAGCAGTTTTGGGGGACATTCTTCGGGCTACACCTTC